This passage covers 32 T cell receptor beta chains from one sample sequenced in a study of post-analysis software for immune sequencing data. Study findings and constraints: With TRBV5-6, TRBV5-1 and TRBV20-1 included, 4 or 5 TRBV segments were more frequent in patients than in controls.

Built from TCR beta cDNA, the libraries had unique molecular identifiers in them. One entry per CDR3 protein, called by TCRdb with MiXCR from the PCR reads. The table shows roughly 700,000 distinct CDR3 sequences, with roughly 27% occurring only once. Their specific antigens are unknown. The sequenced material came from blood. These receptors were collected from a girl between 10 and 17 years old with multiple sclerosis.

The rearrangement uses TRBV5-6 and TRBJ1-2; D is unclear. This CDR3 is built from 13 residues. Per germline, CDR1 SGHDT and CDR2 YYEEEE. V shed 4 bases and J shed 7 bases, with 14 bases lying between them. The DNA for the CDR3 is TGTGCCAGCAGCCCCCGTTTAGGTCGTGGCTACACCTTC. It translates to CASSPRLGRGYTF.

On this clonotype: This may be a read error, as it is one base from a much larger clone. This rearrangement joins TRBV7-7 to TRBJ2-7, with TRBD2 as a possible D gene (5 bases). The end of the DNA fits TRBJ2-5 better, so the J call may be wrong. Per the germline V gene, CDR1 is SSHAT and CDR2 is FNYEAQ (reference sequence). The CDR3 runs 13 residues. The CDR3 coding sequence is TGTGCCAGCAGCCCCTGCGGACTGGAGACCCAGTACTTC. This translates into CASSPCGLETQYF.

A few counts support this clonotype. The chain employs TRBV4-1 and TRBJ2-1; D is ambiguous. Trimming shortened V by 2 bases and J by 4 bases, and 12 bases separated the two germline ends. Per the germline V gene, CDR1 is MGHRA and CDR2 is YSYEKL. The CDR3 has 15 amino acids. CDR3 protein: CASSQLQLLYNEQFF. In DNA, the CDR3 is TGCGCCAGCAGCCAATTACAGCTTCTTTACAATGAGCAGTTCTTC.

As regards this clonotype: This clone may be a read error of a much larger clone one base away. This chain joins TRBV29-1 and TRBJ2-5, with 12 bases lining up with TRBD1. The closer fit of TRBJ2-7 to the DNA end suggests the J call may be wrong. Looked up from germline, CDR1 is SQVTM and CDR2 is ANQGSEA. CDR3 length equals 13 residues. The CDR3 DNA is TGCAGCGCCGGACCGGGACAGGGGGCCGAGCAGTACTTC. It yields the protein CSAGPGQGAEQYF.

This chain's CDR3 is CASRGSGGRDYGYTF. In nucleotides, the CDR3 is TGCGCCAGCAGAGGGAGCGGGGGAAGAGACTATGGCTACACCTTC. V and J are TRBV4-1 and TRBJ1-2; possible D gene TRBD1, 5 bases. This CDR3 contains 15 residues. V lost 6 bases and J 3 bases, leaving 17 bases between the germline ends. Germline V gene lookup returns CDR1 MGHRA and CDR2 YSYEKL.

To note about this clonotype: A clone one base away is much larger, so this may be a read error. The J gene is TRBJ2-5, the V gene TRBV4-3; D gene ambiguous. Germline values: CDR1 LGHNA, CDR2 YSLEER. The CDR3 length is 14 residues. For the CDR3, the DNA is TGCGCCAGCAGCCCAAAAAAGGGCCAAGAGGCCCAGTACTTC. Protein: CASSPKKGQEAQYF.

J is TRBJ2-3 and V is TRBV20-1; tentative D call: TRBD2 (5 bases). The CDR3 sequence is 12 residues long. CDR1 DFQATT and CDR2 SNEGSKA come from the germline V gene (reference sequence). Trimming pared 5 bases from V and 5 bases from J, leaving 11 bases between. CDR3 loop: CSARGLGDTQYF. CDR3 in DNA: TGCAGTGCTCGAGGGTTAGGAGATACGCAGTATTTT.

The sample holds a few counts of this clonotype. The rearrangement joins TRBV20-1 to TRBJ2-1; no firm D call. Germline V gives CDR1 DFQATT, CDR2 SNEGSKA (reference sequence). V gave up 6 bases and J gave up 0 bases, with 12 bases separating them. CDR3 length: 14 amino acids. CDR3 DNA sequence: TGCAGTGCCACCGGGTGGAGCTCCTACAATGAGCAGTTCTTC. Translated: CSATGWSSYNEQFF.

This clonotype has more than one count but fewer than ten. The chain carries TRBV6-5 and TRBJ1-1; 9 bases match TRBD1. The CDR3 is 13 residues long. The V segment lost 5 bases and the J segment 6 bases; nucleotides outside the gene matches: 4. Germline assignment: CDR1 MNHEY and CDR2 SVGAGI. CDR3: CASSQGQGSEAFF. CDR3 nucleotides: TGTGCCAGCAGTCAAGGACAGGGGTCTGAAGCTTTCTTT.

CDR3 loop: CASSGGNRGPYEQYF. The CDR3 bases are TGTGCCAGCAGTGGCGGGAACAGGGGGCCCTACGAGCAGTACTTC. The chain links TRBV12-3 or TRBV12-4 to TRBJ2-7; 9 bases are a match to TRBD1. This CDR3 contains 15 residues. V lost 5 bases to trimming and J lost 2 bases; unmatched junction nucleotides: 7.

This clonotype was seen more than once but under ten times. The gene calls are TRBV18 and TRBJ2-5, with TRBD1 identical over 7 bases. V was clipped by 3 bases and J by 11 bases; unmatched bases: 12. CDR3 length: 14 residues. Germline-derived CDR1 and CDR2 are KGHSH and LQKENI. The CDR3 bases are TGTGCCAGCTCACCGAAGTTTGGACAGGCCGTGCAGTACTTC. Protein: CASSPKFGQAVQYF.

This clonotype showed up just a few times. The V gene is TRBV20-1, the J gene TRBJ2-7, with 7 bases fitting TRBD2. This CDR3 contains 16 residues. Germline-derived CDR1 and CDR2 are DFQATT and SNEGSKA (reference sequence). The junction had 16 bases not matched to a gene; V was cut back by 5 bases and J by 3 bases. CDR3 residues: CSAPEPNQRDSYEQYF. DNA of the CDR3: TGCAGTGCTCCAGAACCCAACCAGCGGGATAGCTACGAGCAGTACTTC.

V usage is TRBV24-1 and J usage is TRBJ2-2, with D hard to call. The V end lost 5 bases, the J end lost 0 bases, and 3 bases lay between the germline ends. Per germline, CDR1 KGHDR and CDR2 SFDVKD. The CDR3 has 13 amino acids. The CDR3, as DNA: TGTGCCACCAGTGGCCCGAACACCGGGGAGCTGTTTTTT. Protein product: CATSGPNTGELFF.

The rearrangement uses TRBV24-1 and TRBJ2-5; TRBD2 is a possible D gene (6 bases). The germline V and J ends were trimmed by 0 bases and 1 base, with 8 bases remaining between them. CDR1 and CDR2 from the germline V gene are KGHDR and SFDVKD. The CDR3 totals 15 residues. The CDR3 loop is CATSDLLGGQETQYF. CDR3 nucleotides: TGTGCCACCAGTGATTTGCTGGGGGGCCAAGAGACCCAGTACTTC.

CDR3: CASTTWGSDTQYF. The CDR3 DNA reads as TGTGCCAGCACCACGTGGGGGTCAGATACGCAGTATTTT. The gene calls are TRBV6-5 and TRBJ2-3; either TRBD1 or TRBD2 may supply D (5 bases each). CDR1 is MNHEY, CDR2 SVGAGI, per germline. The ends were cut back, 7 bases at V and 4 bases at J, with 12 bases in the middle. This CDR3 is built from 13 residues.

The J gene is TRBJ2-5, the V gene TRBV2, with D tentatively TRBD1 (6 bases). There are 17 residues in the CDR3. CDR1 and CDR2 (germline): SNHLY, FYNNEI. Trimming took 6 bases from V and 3 from J, leaving 23 bases between them. The CDR3 nucleotides read TGTGCCAGCAGAAGAGACCGAGCAGGGGCCACCAAAGAGACCCAGTACTTC. Translated: CASRRDRAGATKETQYF.

The chain carries TRBV6-1 and TRBJ1-5, with D maybe TRBD1 (5 bases). CDR1 and CDR2 (germline): MNHNS, SASEGT. This CDR3 is 21 amino acids long. With 3 bases removed from V and 0 bases from J, the gap between germline ends came to 27 bases. CDR3 in DNA: TGTGCCAGCAGTGAGGCAGGGAGGGGATGGCGGGGGGGATATAGCAATCAGCCCCAGCATTTT. This codes for CASSEAGRGWRGGYSNQPQHF.

This clonotype was seen a few times. The chain recombines TRBV29-1 with TRBJ2-5, with 7 bases that match TRBD2. Per the germline V gene, CDR1 is SQVTM and CDR2 is ANQGSEA. The CDR3 is 12 amino acids. V shed 2 bases, J shed 5 bases, and the junction held 2 bases outside the gene matches. DNA for the CDR3: TGCAGCGTTGAATGGGGAGGGGAGACCCAGTACTTC. It is translated as CSVEWGGETQYF. Together with reference TRBV29-1 and TRBJ2-5, the CDR3 gives the full variable domain: SAVISQKPSRDICQRGTSLTIQCQVDSQVTMMFWYRQQPGQSLTLIATANQGSEATYESGFVIDKFPISRPNLTFSTLTVSNMSPEDSSIYLCSVEWGGETQYFGPGTRLLVL.

The genes are TRBV7-2 and TRBJ2-7, with D possibly TRBD1 on 5 matching bases. Per the germline V gene, CDR1 is SGHTA and CDR2 is FQGNSA. The CDR3 covers 16 residues. Trimming pared 5 bases from V and 12 bases from J, leaving 29 bases between. CDR3 protein: CASSPPYTGVLILGYF. The CDR3 DNA sequence: TGTGCCAGCAGCCCACCCTATACAGGCGTCCTAATTCTGGGGTACTTC.

This clonotype was seen more than once but under ten times. The chain combines TRBV29-1 with TRBJ1-1; TRBD1 might be the D (6 bases). V dropped 6 bases and J dropped 7 bases, with 15 bases sitting between them. The CDR3 covers 12 residues. CDR1 and CDR2 (germline): SQVTM, ANQGSEA. The CDR3 loop is CSVLPGGLEAFF. The DNA of the CDR3 is TGCAGCGTCCTACCTGGGGGGCTTGAAGCTTTCTTT.

V and J are TRBV29-1 and TRBJ1-2, with D maybe TRBD1 (5 bases). With 1 base removed from V and 7 bases from J, the gap between germline ends came to 19 bases. Germline loops: CDR1 SQVTM, CDR2 ANQGSEA. This CDR3 region has 15 residues. The CDR3 here is CSVEGGGWGIGGYTF. The CDR3, as DNA: TGCAGCGTTGAAGGAGGTGGTTGGGGGATCGGTGGCTACACCTTC.

The chain combines TRBV28 with TRBJ2-1; TRBD2 matches 8 bases. With 4 bases clipped from V and 2 bases from J, the junction kept 10 bases outside the gene matches. This CDR3 is 17 amino acids long. Germline-derived CDR1 and CDR2 are MDHEN and SYDVKM. CDR3 region: CASSYDGGDRTYNEQFF. The DNA of the CDR3 is TGTGCCAGCAGTTACGACGGGGGGGACCGGACCTACAATGAGCAGTTCTTC.

On this clonotype: This may be a read error, as it is one base from a much larger clone. The chain links TRBV28 to TRBJ1-2; D is perhaps TRBD1 (5 bases). The CDR3 spans 14 residues. The germline CDR1 and CDR2 sequences are MDHEN and SYDVKM. V was trimmed by 7 bases and J by 4 bases, leaving 16 bases between them. The CDR3 is CASIPGTHSYGYTF. The DNA for the CDR3 is TGTGCCAGCATCCCCGGGACTCATAGCTATGGCTACACCTTC.

This clonotype was recorded a few times. The CDR3 is CAISATGTGMYNSPLHF. The CDR3 region has the DNA TGTGCCATCAGCGCGACCGGGACAGGGATGTATAATTCACCCCTCCACTTT. The chain has TRBV10-3 and TRBJ1-6; 9 nucleotides line up with TRBD1. The germline gives CDR1 ENHRY, CDR2 SYGVKD. This CDR3 has 17 residues. V shed 6 bases, J shed 4 bases, and the junction held 10 bases outside the gene matches.

CDR3 protein: CASSQGLLGTAYGYTF. CDR3 nucleotides: TGTGCCAGCAGCCAAGGTCTCTTAGGGACGGCCTATGGCTACACCTTC. The chain employs TRBV3-1 and TRBJ1-2, with a possible D match to TRBD1 (5 bases). Germline CDR1 is LGHDT and CDR2 is YNNKEL (reference sequence). This CDR3 is built from 16 residues. Trimming took off 1 base at V and 4 bases at J, with 16 bases between the two ends.

This clonotype was seen a single time. J is TRBJ2-1 and V is TRBV7-9, with D possibly being TRBD1 or TRBD2 (6 bases each). CDR3 length: 15 residues. Between the trimmed V and J ends, which lost 5 bases and 15 bases, there was a span of 26 bases. CDR1 is SEHNR and CDR2 is FQNEAQ in the germline V gene (reference sequence). The CDR3 sequence is CASSRPGQEDGGRFF. The CDR3 region has the DNA TGTGCCAGCAGCCGTCCGGGACAAGAGGATGGAGGGCGGTTCTTC.

The V gene is TRBV6-1, the J gene TRBJ2-1; TRBD2 matches at 14 bases. The V gene end was trimmed by 4 bases and the J gene end by 8 bases; junction bases not matched to a gene: 10. CDR3 length: 17 amino acids. Per the germline V gene, CDR1 is MNHNS and CDR2 is SASEGT. CDR3 nucleotide sequence: TGTGCCAGCAGTGTCCACTTCGGGACTAGCGGGAGAGATGAGCAGTTCTTC. As protein: CASSVHFGTSGRDEQFF.

This clonotype came up a few times. The chain joins TRBV2 to TRBJ1-4; D not resolved. Trimming shortened V by 4 bases and J by 7 bases, and 19 bases separated the two germline ends. CDR3 size: 16 residues. In germline, CDR1 is SNHLY, CDR2 FYNNEI. CDR3 nucleotides: TGTGCCAGCAGTGTTCACCGTCGGGGTGGCATTGAAAAACTGTTTTTT. It encodes CASSVHRRGGIEKLFF.

Written as DNA, the CDR3 is TGCAGTGCTAGTCAGTTGCAGGGGTCCTACGAGCAGTACTTC. It translates to CSASQLQGSYEQYF. The gene calls are TRBV20-1 and TRBJ2-7, with D possibly TRBD1 on 6 matching bases. The CDR3 is 14 residues long. Trimming removed 3 bases from V and 1 base from J, with 13 bases in between. The germline V gene encodes CDR1 DFQATT and CDR2 SNEGSKA (reference sequence).

The chain has TRBV15 and TRBJ2-6, with D uncertain. Germline lookup yields CDR1 LNHNV and CDR2 YYDKDF (reference sequence). Trimming took off 0 bases at V and 3 bases at J, with 3 bases between the two ends. This CDR3 spans 14 amino acids. CDR3 protein: CATSRDLGANVLTF. CDR3 DNA: TGTGCCACCAGCAGAGATCTTGGGGCCAACGTCCTGACTTTC.

The chain links TRBV15 to TRBJ1-1; TRBD1 aligns across 7 bases. The CDR3 runs to 15 residues. V lost 3 bases to trimming and J lost 1 base; unmatched junction nucleotides: 5. The germline gives CDR1 LNHNV, CDR2 YYDKDF (reference sequence). DNA for the CDR3: TGTGCCACCAGCAGGGACAGGTTGAGGAACACTGAAGCTTTCTTT. It yields the protein CATSRDRLRNTEAFF.

This clonotype appeared once. The genes are TRBV14 and TRBJ1-2; no firm D call. V was clipped by 4 bases and J by 2 bases, with 17 bases between them. Per the germline V gene, CDR1 is SGHDN and CDR2 is FVKESK. The CDR3 contains 16 residues. The CDR3: CASSPFRTDINYGYTF. The CDR3 nucleotides are TGTGCCAGCAGCCCTTTCCGGACTGACATCAACTATGGCTACACCTTC.